This T cell receptor (beta chain) stems from a study of blood T cell repertoires in COVID-19. Overall study: The samples span acute and convalescent COVID-19 from the United States, Italy and Spain.

Assignments of participants to cohorts depended upon their own reported clinical history. V lost 5 bases to trimming and J lost 0 bases; unmatched junction nucleotides: 3. CDR1 and CDR2 (germline): SGHTA, FQGNSA. This CDR3 comprises 15 residues. Sequencing used immunoSEQ multiplex PCR; TCRdb keeps in-frame clones, though not all of them. This table holds hundreds of thousands of clones, 75% to 90% found once. The sample consisted of PBMCs or T cells enriched from blood (not recorded which). This clonotype originated in a man between 18 and 29 years old who had recovered from COVID-19. The chain combines TRBV7-2 with TRBJ2-7; 11 positions agree with TRBD1. The CDR3 DNA sequence: TGTGCCAGCAGCGTCGGGACAGGGGGCTCCTACGAGCAGTACTTC. Protein sequence: CASSVGTGGSYEQYF.